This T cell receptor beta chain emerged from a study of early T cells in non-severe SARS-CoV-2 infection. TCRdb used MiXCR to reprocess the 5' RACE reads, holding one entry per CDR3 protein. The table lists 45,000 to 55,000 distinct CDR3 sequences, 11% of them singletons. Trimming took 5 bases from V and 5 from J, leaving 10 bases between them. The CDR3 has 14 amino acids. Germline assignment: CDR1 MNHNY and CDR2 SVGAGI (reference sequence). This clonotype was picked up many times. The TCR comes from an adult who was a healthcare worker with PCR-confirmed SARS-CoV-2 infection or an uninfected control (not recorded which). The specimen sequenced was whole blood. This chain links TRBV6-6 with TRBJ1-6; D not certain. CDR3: CASSQRQDNSPLHF. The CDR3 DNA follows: TGTGCCAGCAGTCAGAGACAAGATAATTCACCCCTCCACTTT.